The 27 T cell receptor beta chains presented below share a single source sample, sequenced in a study of cytotoxic CD8 clonotypes in ibrutinib-treated CLL. Some clones are missing from TCRdb's copy, which holds only in-frame ones; the method was immunoSEQ multiplex PCR. This sample yields about 160,000 clones, of which less than 85% are seen a single time; 3.5% to 5.5% belongs to the top ten. Material: PBMCs, obtained after 24 months of ibrutinib treatment. The source of these receptors is a human donor with chronic lymphocytic leukemia.

This clone was seen only once. The V call is TRBV4-3, the J call TRBJ2-7; 7 nucleotides line up with TRBD2. In germline, CDR1 is LGHNA, CDR2 YSLEER. The CDR3 is 15 residues long. V shed 3 bases, J shed 3 bases, and the junction held 8 bases outside the gene matches. The CDR3 loop is CASSHLGLGDYEQYF. CDR3 in DNA: TGCGCCAGCAGCCATCTCGGACTAGGTGACTACGAGCAGTACTTC.

This clone was picked up one time. The DNA of the CDR3 is TGTGCCAGCAGCCGAAGGAATAGCAATCAGCCCCAGCATTTT. Protein: CASSRRNSNQPQHF. The chain is built from TRBV16 and TRBJ1-5; no clear D. The CDR3 has 14 amino acids. Trimming removed 4 bases from V and 0 bases from J, with 7 bases in between. Germline V gives CDR1 KGHSY, CDR2 FQNENV.

The CDR3 loop is CASRDQGSGANVLTF. The CDR3, as DNA: TGTGCCAGCAGGGACCAGGGTTCTGGGGCCAACGTCCTGACTTTC. This chain links TRBV6-6 with TRBJ2-6, with a weak D call TRBD1 (5 bases). Germline V gene data show CDR1 as MNHNY and CDR2 as SVGAGI (reference sequence). This CDR3 spans 15 amino acids. V was trimmed by 6 bases and J by 1 base, leaving 10 bases between them.

The CDR3, as DNA: TGCGCCAGCAGCTTGCTCGATGAGCAGTTCTTC. It translates to CASSLLDEQFF. This chain links TRBV5-1 with TRBJ2-1, with D hard to call. Germline V gene data show CDR1 as SGHRS and CDR2 as YFSETQ. CDR3 size: 11 residues. V lost 1 base and J 8 bases, leaving 4 bases between the germline ends.

This clone was detected only once. This rearrangement joins TRBV27 to TRBJ1-2; 10 positions match TRBD1. The CDR3 runs 14 residues. CDR1 MNHEY and CDR2 SMNVEV come from the germline V gene (reference sequence). Trimming cost V 10 bases and J 7 bases; bases outside gene matches: 12. The CDR3 region has the DNA TGTGCCACGCTACCGGGACAGGGGTATGGTGGCTACACCTTC. It yields the protein CATLPGQGYGGYTF.

V is TRBV2 and J is TRBJ1-1; TRBD1 might be the D (6 bases). This CDR3 is 15 amino acids long. CDR1 is SNHLY, CDR2 FYNNEI, per germline. The V gene lost 6 bases and the J gene lost 4 bases, with 18 bases spanning the gap. The CDR3 sequence: CASRMTQGIRTEAFF. DNA of the CDR3: TGTGCCAGCAGGATGACACAGGGTATACGCACTGAAGCTTTCTTT. Full variable domain (remainder filled in from reference TRBV2 and TRBJ1-1): EPEVTQTPSHQVTQMGQEVILRCVPISNHLYFYWYRQILGQKVEFLVSFYNNEISEKSEIFDDQFSVERPDGSNFTLKIRSTKLEDSAMYFCASRMTQGIRTEAFFGQGTRLTVV.

This chain links TRBV6-4 with TRBJ1-2; 9 nucleotides match TRBD1. The CDR3 is 13 amino acids. CDR1 and CDR2 from the germline V gene are MRHNA and SNTAGT. V shed 5 bases, J shed 8 bases, and the junction held 6 bases outside the gene matches. In DNA form, the CDR3 reads TGTGCCAGCAGTTCCGGGACAGGGTTAGGCTACACCTTC. Translated, it gives CASSSGTGLGYTF.

V and J are TRBV6-6 and TRBJ2-2; 7 nucleotides line up with TRBD2. Germline V gene sequence: CDR1 MNHNY, CDR2 SVGAGI (reference sequence). The ends lost 2 bases at V and 4 bases at J; junction bases unmatched: 4. The CDR3 is 15 residues long. Written as DNA, the CDR3 is TGTGCCAGCAGTTACCAGGGAGGGATCACCGGGGAGCTGTTTTTT. Translated, it gives CASSYQGGITGELFF.

The chain carries TRBV11-2 and TRBJ2-1; possibly TRBD2 for D (6 bases). Per germline, CDR1 SGHAT and CDR2 FQNNGV. Between the trimmed V and J ends, which lost 5 bases and 9 bases, there was a span of 14 bases. The CDR3 consists of 13 residues. The CDR3 protein is CASSLQTSSEQFF. DNA of the CDR3: TGTGCCAGCAGCCTGCAGACTAGTAGTGAGCAGTTCTTC.

This clone has more than one count but fewer than ten. This chain connects TRBV19 to TRBJ1-5; 10 bases are a match to TRBD1. The junction had 9 bases not matched to a gene; V was cut back by 0 bases and J by 7 bases. The germline V gene encodes CDR1 LNHDA and CDR2 SQIVND (reference sequence). This CDR3 comprises 17 residues. CDR3 residues: CASSIDPWTGGGQPQHF. CDR3 nucleotides: TGTGCCAGTAGTATAGATCCATGGACAGGGGGAGGACAGCCCCAGCATTTT.

V is TRBV10-3 and J is TRBJ2-7; perhaps TRBD1 as D (5 bases). With 2 bases removed from V and 5 bases from J, the gap between germline ends came to 16 bases. This CDR3 is 15 amino acids long. CDR1 and CDR2 (germline): ENHRY, SYGVKD. CDR3 in DNA: TGTGCCATCAGTGAGCGACAGCCCGGGTTCGACGAGCAGTACTTC. It yields the protein CAISERQPGFDEQYF.

The V gene is TRBV5-4, the J gene TRBJ1-1, with a weak D call TRBD1 (5 bases). CDR3 size: 14 residues. From germline, CDR1 is SGHNT and CDR2 YYREEE (reference sequence). Trimming removed 4 bases at V and 4 bases at J, with 14 bases between. The CDR3 sequence: CASSPRQGGTEAFF. The CDR3 nucleotides are TGTGCCAGCAGCCCCCGGCAGGGAGGCACTGAAGCTTTCTTT.

The chain employs TRBV5-6 and TRBJ2-7, with no clear D. This CDR3 has 13 residues. Deletions cut 4 bases from V and 5 bases from J, with 13 bases between. In germline, CDR1 is SGHDT, CDR2 YYEEEE. The CDR3 reads CASSLSRAHEQYF. The CDR3 region has the DNA TGTGCCAGCAGCCTGTCTCGGGCGCACGAGCAGTACTTC.

The chain combines TRBV7-2 with TRBJ1-2, with 8 bases fitting TRBD1. Germline CDR1 reads SGHTA; CDR2 reads FQGNSA. After removal of 1 base from V and 6 bases from J, the junction contained 7 bases not matched to a gene. The CDR3 consists of 15 residues. The CDR3 DNA is TGTGCCAGCAGCTTAGTAGCTGGACAGGGACATGGCTACACCTTC. Translating it yields CASSLVAGQGHGYTF.

This chain joins TRBV6-5 and TRBJ1-2, with TRBD1 matching over 9 bases. From germline, CDR1 is MNHEY and CDR2 SVGAGI. Germline trimming cut 5 bases from V and 6 bases from J; bases unmatched to any gene: 10. The CDR3 sequence is 15 residues long. The CDR3 nucleotides are TGTGCCAGCAGTCCCCCTGGGACAGGGACGAATGGCTACACCTTC. It yields the protein CASSPPGTGTNGYTF.

The rearrangement uses TRBV6-5 and TRBJ1-3; D possibly corresponds to TRBD1 (6 bases). Trimming took 7 bases from V and 2 from J, leaving 12 bases between them. The CDR3 runs to 14 residues. Germline CDR1 and CDR2: MNHEY and SVGAGI. CDR3 in amino acids: CASMRGATGNTIYF. Here the CDR3 DNA reads TGTGCCAGCATGAGGGGGGCAACTGGAAACACCATATATTTT.

The genes are TRBV5-1 and TRBJ2-1; 10 nucleotides agree with TRBD2. CDR3 length: 18 amino acids. The germline V gene has CDR1 SGHRS and CDR2 YFSETQ. Unmatched junction bases numbered 13, after V lost 0 bases and J lost 7 bases. The CDR3, as DNA: TGCGCCAGCAGCTTGGTTACTAGCGGGAAGGGTGGGGAAAATGAGCAGTTCTTC. It codes for CASSLVTSGKGGENEQFF.

The chain joins TRBV11-2 to TRBJ2-7; D gene unclear. V dropped 1 base and J dropped 6 bases, with 10 bases sitting between them. Per the germline V gene, CDR1 is SGHAT and CDR2 is FQNNGV. The CDR3 covers 13 residues. DNA for the CDR3: TGTGCCAGCAGCTTAGGTCTACCGGGCGAGCAGTACTTC. As protein: CASSLGLPGEQYF.

V usage is TRBV30 and J usage is TRBJ2-7; the D gene is possibly TRBD1 (8 bases). V shed 3 bases and J shed 4 bases, with 13 bases lying between them. This CDR3 is 13 amino acids long. Germline V gene sequence: CDR1 GTSNPN, CDR2 SVGIG (reference sequence). The CDR3 spells CAWSGQGGYEQYF. In nucleotides, the CDR3 is TGTGCCTGGAGCGGACAGGGAGGGTACGAGCAGTACTTC.

This chain uses TRBV2 with TRBJ1-1, with D perhaps matching TRBD1 (5 bases). This CDR3 region has 15 residues. Germline CDR1 SNHLY, CDR2 FYNNEI. Between the trimmed V and J ends, which lost 7 bases and 0 bases, there was a span of 15 bases. The CDR3 DNA is TGTGCCAGCAAGGGTAGGGAGGGACTGAACACTGAAGCTTTCTTT. The encoded protein is CASKGREGLNTEAFF.

The CDR3 bases are TGTGCCAGCAGCCTAGGGGGACAGTACAATGAGCAGTTCTTC. Its protein is CASSLGGQYNEQFF. The chain recombines TRBV11-3 with TRBJ2-1; 7 bases are shared with TRBD1. The CDR3 consists of 14 residues. V shed 5 bases and J 4 bases; nucleotides not matched to a gene: 5. Germline CDR1 and CDR2: SGHNT and YENEEA. Complete variable domain (other parts from reference TRBV11-3 and TRBJ2-1): EAGVVQSPRYKIIEKKQPVAFWCNPISGHNTLYWYLQNLGQGPELLIRYENEEAVDDSQLPKDRFSAERLKGVDSTLKIQPAELGDSAVYLCASSLGGQYNEQFFGPGTRLTVL.

This chain uses TRBV19 with TRBJ2-2; the D gene could be TRBD1 or TRBD2 (6 bases each). The V end lost 11 bases, the J end lost 4 bases, and 23 bases lay between the germline ends. The CDR3 is 16 residues long. The germline V gene has CDR1 LNHDA and CDR2 SQIVND (reference sequence). CDR3 DNA: TGTGCCTGCGGGTCCGGGGGACACGGGACCACCGGGGAGCTGTTTTTT. This translates into CACGSGGHGTTGELFF.

The chain joins TRBV7-2 to TRBJ1-2, with D unclear. In germline, CDR1 is SGHTA, CDR2 FQGNSA. This CDR3 has 12 residues. Trimming cost V 4 bases and J 2 bases, with 5 bases left between them. CDR3 loop: CASSYDNYGYTF. In DNA form, the CDR3 reads TGTGCCAGCAGCTACGACAACTATGGCTACACCTTC.

This clone showed up just a few times. V gene TRBV6-1 combines with J gene TRBJ2-4, with D hard to call. The CDR3 extends over 15 amino acids. Between the trimmed V and J ends, which lost 1 base and 0 bases, there was a span of 7 bases. The germline V gene has CDR1 MNHNS and CDR2 SASEGT. The CDR3 region is CASSEGALAKNIQYF. CDR3 DNA sequence: TGTGCCAGCAGTGAAGGGGCCCTAGCCAAAAACATTCAGTACTTC.

The chain links TRBV12-5 to TRBJ2-1; tentatively, D is TRBD1 (5 bases). V was trimmed by 1 base and J by 12 bases, leaving 16 bases between them. This CDR3 has 14 amino acids. Germline loops: CDR1 LGHNT, CDR2 FRNRAP. The CDR3 loop is CASGLGGGARRQFF. CDR3 nucleotides: TGTGCTAGTGGTTTGGGAGGTGGGGCTCGGAGGCAGTTCTTC.

This chain uses TRBV6-5 with TRBJ2-7; 7 bases are a match to TRBD1. From germline, CDR1 is MNHEY and CDR2 SVGAGI. Trimming removed 6 bases from V and 4 bases from J; junction bases left unmatched: 12. The CDR3 runs 15 residues. The CDR3 protein is CASRRQGEVGYEQYF. CDR3 DNA sequence: TGTGCCAGCAGACGACAGGGTGAAGTAGGATACGAGCAGTACTTC.

The chain combines TRBV27 with TRBJ1-2, with 9 bases lining up with TRBD1. The germline V gene encodes CDR1 MNHEY and CDR2 SMNVEV (reference sequence). J gave up 2 bases and V 10 bases, and 14 bases lay outside the gene matches. This CDR3 is 16 amino acids long. The CDR3 DNA is TGTGCCACCACCAGTTACTCGGACAGGGGCAACTATGGCTACACCTTC. It codes for CATTSYSDRGNYGYTF.